This T cell receptor beta chain stems from a study of cytomegalovirus exposure and HLA in healthy donors. Primers included in the PCR were 60 Vbeta and 13 Jbeta primers. Generated by immunoSEQ multiplex PCR, the TCRdb table keeps only in-frame clones and is missing some. The sample consists of around 210,000 clones, approximately 78% of them appearing once. Germline V gives CDR1 MNHEY, CDR2 SMNVEV (reference sequence). Trimming stripped 10 bases from V and 0 bases from J, with 15 bases between. CDR3 length: 14 residues. The clonotype originates from a woman in her 40s in good health and CMV-seronegative. This rearrangement joins TRBV27 to TRBJ2-5; tentatively, D is TRBD2 (5 bases). The sample comprised PBMCs. The CDR3 sequence is CANARSGYQETQYF. CDR3 bases: TGTGCCAATGCCCGGAGCGGATACCAAGAGACCCAGTACTTC.